The count of the clone carrying this TCR beta chain is one. One end of the junction does not line up with germline, which may come from a read error. These data are taken from a study of T cell changes during pregnancy in multiple sclerosis. This CDR3 has 18 residues. Germline-derived CDR1 and CDR2 are SGHVS and FNYEAQ. The repertoire was sequenced with immunoSEQ multiplex PCR; TCRdb's copy has only in-frame clones and lacks some. This table holds around 36,000 clones, roughly nine tenths found once. This specimen was CD8+ T cells from peripheral blood mononuclear cells, taken in the first trimester of pregnancy. The chain employs TRBV7-6 and TRBJ2-2, with TRBD2 matching 8 bases. The source of this sequence is a female donor with multiple sclerosis, enrolled in a pregnancy study. The CDR3 nucleotides are TGTGCTAGCAGCCCTAGCCCTTGGGCGGGGGGGAACACCGGGGAGCTGTTTTTT. It is translated as CASSPSPWAGGNTGELFF. The variable domain in full, with the rest retrieved from reference TRBV7-6 and TRBJ2-2, is GAGVSQSPRYKVTKRGQDVALRCDPISGHVSLYWYRQALGQGPEFLTYFNYEAQQDKSGLPNDRFSAERPEGSISTLTIQRTEQRDSAMYRCASSPSPWAGGNTGELFFGEGSRLTVL.